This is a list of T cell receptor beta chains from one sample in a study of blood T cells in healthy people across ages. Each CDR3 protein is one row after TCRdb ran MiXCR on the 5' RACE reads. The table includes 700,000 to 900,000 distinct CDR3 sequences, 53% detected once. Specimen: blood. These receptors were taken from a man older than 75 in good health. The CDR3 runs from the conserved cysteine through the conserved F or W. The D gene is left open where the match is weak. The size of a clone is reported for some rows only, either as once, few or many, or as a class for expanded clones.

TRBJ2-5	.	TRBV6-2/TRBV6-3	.	CASSLGVAALGETQYF	TGTGCCAGCAGCTTAGGGGTAGCGGCCCTCGGGGAGACCCAGTACTTC
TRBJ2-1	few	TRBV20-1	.	CSATLSGREQFF	TGCAGTGCAACCCTATCCGGCAGGGAGCAGTTCTTC
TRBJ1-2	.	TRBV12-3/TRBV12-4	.	CASSLGNKNYGYTF	TGTGCCAGCAGTCTGGGCAATAAGAACTATGGCTACACCTTC
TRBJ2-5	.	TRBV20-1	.	CSARDGRGPQETQYF	TGCAGTGCTAGAGATGGGCGGGGCCCCCAAGAGACCCAGTACTTC
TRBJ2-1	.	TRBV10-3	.	CAISNSRGNEQFF	TGTGCCATCAGTAACTCGAGGGGCAATGAGCAGTTCTTC
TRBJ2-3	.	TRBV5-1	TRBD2	CANSLGASGSGGRYAYF	TGCGCCAACAGCTTGGGGGCTAGCGGGAGTGGGGGCCGATACGCGTATTTT
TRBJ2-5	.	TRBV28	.	CASSPSRTQYF	TGTGCCAGCAGTCCCAGTCGGACCCAGTACTTC
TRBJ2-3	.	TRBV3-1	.	CASSPASTGGSQYF	TGTGCCAGCAGCCCAGCCTCAACCGGGGGCTCGCAGTATTTT
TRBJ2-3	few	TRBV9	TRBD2	CASSVAPRASGPQYF	TGTGCCAGCAGCGTGGCTCCTAGGGCTAGCGGACCGCAGTATTTT
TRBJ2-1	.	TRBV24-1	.	CATSDLRLGDEQFF	TGTGCCACCAGTGATTTGCGGCTAGGCGATGAGCAGTTCTTC
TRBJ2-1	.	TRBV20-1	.	CSARASRYEQFF	TGCAGTGCTAGAGCCAGCAGATATGAGCAGTTCTTC
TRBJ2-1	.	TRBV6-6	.	CASSYRIGLEQFF	TGTGCCAGCAGTTACCGAATAGGGCTAGAGCAGTTCTTC
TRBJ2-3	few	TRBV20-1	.	CSASEGGGLTSTDTQYF	TGCAGTGCTAGCGAAGGGGGGGGCCTTACTAGCACAGATACGCAGTATTTT
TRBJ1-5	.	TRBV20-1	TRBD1	CSASTGPNQPQHF	TGCAGTGCCTCGACAGGGCCGAATCAGCCCCAGCATTTT
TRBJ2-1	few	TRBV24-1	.	CATSDFRRARNEQFF	TGTGCCACCAGTGATTTTCGCAGGGCCAGGAATGAGCAGTTCTTC
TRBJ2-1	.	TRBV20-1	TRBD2	CSAVGRTSGTGGRNEQFF	TGCAGTGCCGTAGGTCGGACTAGCGGCACAGGGGGGAGGAATGAGCAGTTCTTC
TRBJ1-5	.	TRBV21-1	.	CASSKTGGARQPQHF	TGTGCCAGCAGCAAAACAGGAGGAGCTAGGCAGCCCCAGCATTTT
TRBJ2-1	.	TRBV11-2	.	CASSLVRGRNEQFF	TGTGCCAGCAGCTTAGTGAGGGGCAGGAATGAGCAGTTCTTC
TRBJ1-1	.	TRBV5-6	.	CASSLGSLWTEAFF	TGTGCCAGCAGCTTGGGGTCCTTGTGGACTGAAGCTTTCTTT
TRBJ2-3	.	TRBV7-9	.	CASSLVGRDARYAYF	TGTGCCAGCAGCTTAGTCGGTCGCGATGCCAGATACGCGTATTTT
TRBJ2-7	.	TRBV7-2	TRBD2	CASSHGGLGGGEQYF	TGTGCCAGCAGCCACGGGGGACTAGGAGGGGGCGAGCAGTACTTC
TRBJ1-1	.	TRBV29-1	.	CSVALGTRTEAFF	TGCAGCGTAGCCCTTGGGACTCGAACTGAAGCTTTCTTT
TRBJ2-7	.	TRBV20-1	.	CSASRQQHEQYF	TGCAGTGCTAGCCGGCAGCAACACGAGCAGTACTTC
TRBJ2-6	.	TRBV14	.	CASSRGQAGANVLTF	TGTGCCAGCAGCCGCGGCCAGGCTGGGGCCAACGTCCTGACTTTC
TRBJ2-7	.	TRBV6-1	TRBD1	CASSEGDSSYEQYF	TGTGCCAGCAGTGAAGGGGACAGTTCCTACGAGCAGTACTTC
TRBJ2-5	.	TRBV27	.	CASSLGQGQYNEQYF	TGTGCCAGCAGTTTAGGGCAGGGTCAATACAATGAGCAGTACTTC
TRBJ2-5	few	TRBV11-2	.	CASSLEFAGQETQYF	TGTGCCAGCAGCTTAGAATTCGCGGGGCAAGAGACCCAGTACTTC
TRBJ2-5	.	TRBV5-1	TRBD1	CASSLIGRGTTETQYF	TGCGCCAGCAGCTTGATCGGCAGGGGGACGACGGAGACCCAGTACTTC
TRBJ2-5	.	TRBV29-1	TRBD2	CSAAGTSGETQYF	TGCAGCGCCGCCGGGACTAGTGGGGAGACCCAGTACTTC
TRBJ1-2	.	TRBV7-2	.	CASSLGSQEGYGYTF	TGTGCCAGCAGCTTAGGCTCCCAAGAGGGATATGGCTACACCTTC
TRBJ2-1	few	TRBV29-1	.	CSLVGRGDEQFF	TGCAGCCTCGTTGGCCGCGGAGATGAGCAGTTCTTC
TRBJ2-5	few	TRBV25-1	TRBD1	CASQRGHSQGAGETQYF	TGTGCCAGCCAACGGGGGCACTCACAGGGGGCGGGCGAGACCCAGTACTTC
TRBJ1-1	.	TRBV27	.	CASRPRPGNTEAFF	TGTGCCAGCAGACCCCGCCCGGGGAACACTGAAGCTTTCTTT
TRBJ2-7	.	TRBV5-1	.	CASSLARQGDEQYF	TGCGCCAGCAGCTTGGCCCGGCAGGGTGACGAGCAGTACTTC